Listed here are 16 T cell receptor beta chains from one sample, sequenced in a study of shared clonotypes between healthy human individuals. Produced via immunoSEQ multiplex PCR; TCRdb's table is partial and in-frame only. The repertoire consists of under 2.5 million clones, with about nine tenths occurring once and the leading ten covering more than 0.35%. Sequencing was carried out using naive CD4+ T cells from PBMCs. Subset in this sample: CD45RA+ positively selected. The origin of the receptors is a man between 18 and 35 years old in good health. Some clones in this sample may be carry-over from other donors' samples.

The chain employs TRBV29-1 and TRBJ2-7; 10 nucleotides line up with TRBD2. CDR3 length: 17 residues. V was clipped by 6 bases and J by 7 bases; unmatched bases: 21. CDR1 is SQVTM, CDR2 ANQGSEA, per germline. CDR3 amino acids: CSVPAQGLAGALGEQYF. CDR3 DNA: TGCAGCGTGCCGGCCCAGGGGCTAGCGGGAGCCTTGGGGGAGCAGTACTTC.

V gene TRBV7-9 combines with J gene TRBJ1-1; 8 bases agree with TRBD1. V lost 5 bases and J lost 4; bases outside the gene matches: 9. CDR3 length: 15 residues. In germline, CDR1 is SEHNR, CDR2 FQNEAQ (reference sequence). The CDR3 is CASSRRGQGPTEAFF. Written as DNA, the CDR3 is TGTGCCAGCAGCCGAAGAGGACAGGGTCCCACTGAAGCTTTCTTT.

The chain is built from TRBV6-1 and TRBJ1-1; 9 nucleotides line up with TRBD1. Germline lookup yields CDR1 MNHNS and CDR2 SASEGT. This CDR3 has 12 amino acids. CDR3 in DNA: TGTGCGAGGACAGGGGTGTCCACTGAAGCTTTCTTT. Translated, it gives CARTGVSTEAFF.

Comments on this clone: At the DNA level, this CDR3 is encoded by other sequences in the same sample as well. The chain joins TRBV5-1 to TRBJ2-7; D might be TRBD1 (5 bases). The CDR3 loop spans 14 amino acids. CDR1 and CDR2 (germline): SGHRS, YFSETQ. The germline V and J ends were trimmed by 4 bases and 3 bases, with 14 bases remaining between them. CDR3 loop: CASSLVAGNYEQYF. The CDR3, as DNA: TGCGCCAGCAGCCTCGTGGCAGGGAACTACGAGCAGTACTTC.

The CDR3 DNA follows: TGTGCCAGCACCCAGACGGGGGTCGAGACCCAGTACTTC. Residues: CASTQTGVETQYF. The rearrangement joins TRBV5-6 to TRBJ2-5, with D maybe TRBD2 (6 bases). Germline CDR1 reads SGHDT; CDR2 reads YYEEEE. The CDR3 sequence is 13 residues long. The germline V and J ends were trimmed by 6 bases and 5 bases, with 14 bases remaining between them.

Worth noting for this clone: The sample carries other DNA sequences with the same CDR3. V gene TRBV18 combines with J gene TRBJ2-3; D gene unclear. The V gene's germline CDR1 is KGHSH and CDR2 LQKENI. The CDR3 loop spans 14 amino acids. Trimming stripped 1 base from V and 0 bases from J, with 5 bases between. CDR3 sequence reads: CASSPLDSTDTQYF. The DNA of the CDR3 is TGTGCCAGCTCACCACTTGACAGCACAGATACGCAGTATTTT.

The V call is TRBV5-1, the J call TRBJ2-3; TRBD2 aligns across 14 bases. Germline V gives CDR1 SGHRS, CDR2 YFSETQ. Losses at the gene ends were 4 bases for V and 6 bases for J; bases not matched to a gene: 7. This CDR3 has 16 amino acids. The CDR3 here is CASSKGLAGGSDTQYF. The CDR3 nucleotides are TGCGCCAGCAGCAAAGGACTAGCGGGAGGATCTGATACGCAGTATTTT.

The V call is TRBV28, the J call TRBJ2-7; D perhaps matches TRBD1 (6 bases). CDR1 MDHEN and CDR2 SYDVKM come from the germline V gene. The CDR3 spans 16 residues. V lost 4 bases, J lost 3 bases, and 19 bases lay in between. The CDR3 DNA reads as TGTGCCAGCAGTTCGTCAGGGGTTAACCTCCTCTACGAGCAGTACTTC. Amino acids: CASSSSGVNLLYEQYF.

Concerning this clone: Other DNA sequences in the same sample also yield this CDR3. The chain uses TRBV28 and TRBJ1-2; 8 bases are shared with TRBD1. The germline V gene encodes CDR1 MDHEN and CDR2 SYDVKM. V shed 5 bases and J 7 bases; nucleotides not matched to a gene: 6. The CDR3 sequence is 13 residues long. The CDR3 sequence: CASSPGQGGGYTF. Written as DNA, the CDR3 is TGTGCCAGCAGTCCAGGACAGGGAGGTGGCTACACCTTC.

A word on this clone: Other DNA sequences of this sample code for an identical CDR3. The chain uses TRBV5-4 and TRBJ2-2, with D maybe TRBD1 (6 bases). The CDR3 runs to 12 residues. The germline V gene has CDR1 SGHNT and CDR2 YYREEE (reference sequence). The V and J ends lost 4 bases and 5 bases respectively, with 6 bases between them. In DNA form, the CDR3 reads TGTGCCAGCAGCAGGGGGACCGGGGAGCTGTTTTTT. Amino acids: CASSRGTGELFF.

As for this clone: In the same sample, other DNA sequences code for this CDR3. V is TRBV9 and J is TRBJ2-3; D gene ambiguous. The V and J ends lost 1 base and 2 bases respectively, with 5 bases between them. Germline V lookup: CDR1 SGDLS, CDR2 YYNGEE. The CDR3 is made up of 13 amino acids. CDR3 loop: CASSVSNTDTQYF. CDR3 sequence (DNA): TGTGCCAGCAGCGTATCAAACACAGATACGCAGTATTTT.

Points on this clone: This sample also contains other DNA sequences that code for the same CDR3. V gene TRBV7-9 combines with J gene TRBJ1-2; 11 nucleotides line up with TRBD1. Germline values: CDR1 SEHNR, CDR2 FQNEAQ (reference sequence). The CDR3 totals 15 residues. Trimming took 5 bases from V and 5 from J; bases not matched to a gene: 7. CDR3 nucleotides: TGTGCCAGCAGCCCGAGGACAGGGGGCGGGTATGGCTACACCTTC. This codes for CASSPRTGGGYGYTF. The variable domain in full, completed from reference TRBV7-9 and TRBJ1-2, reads DTGVSQNPRHKITKRGQNVTFRCDPISEHNRLYWYRQTLGQGPEFLTYFQNEAQLEKSRLLSDRFSAERPKGSFSTLEIQRTEQGDSAMYLCASSPRTGGGYGYTFGSGTRLTVV.

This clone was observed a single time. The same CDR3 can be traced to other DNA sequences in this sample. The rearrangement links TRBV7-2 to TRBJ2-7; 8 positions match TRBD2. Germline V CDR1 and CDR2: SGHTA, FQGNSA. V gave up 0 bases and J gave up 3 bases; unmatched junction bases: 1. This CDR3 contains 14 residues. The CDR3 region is CASSLAAGGYEQYF. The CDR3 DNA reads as TGTGCCAGCAGCTTAGCGGCGGGGGGCTACGAGCAGTACTTC.

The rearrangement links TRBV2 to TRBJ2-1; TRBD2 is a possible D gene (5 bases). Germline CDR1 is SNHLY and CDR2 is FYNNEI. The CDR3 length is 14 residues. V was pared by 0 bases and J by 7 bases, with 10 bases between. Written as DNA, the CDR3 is TGTGCCAGCAGTGAAGCGGGAGCGGTGAATGAGCAGTTCTTC. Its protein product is CASSEAGAVNEQFF. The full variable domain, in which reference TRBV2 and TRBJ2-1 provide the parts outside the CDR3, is EPEVTQTPSHQVTQMGQEVILRCVPISNHLYFYWYRQILGQKVEFLVSFYNNEISEKSEIFDDQFSVERPDGSNFTLKIRSTKLEDSAMYFCASSEAGAVNEQFFGPGTRLTVL.

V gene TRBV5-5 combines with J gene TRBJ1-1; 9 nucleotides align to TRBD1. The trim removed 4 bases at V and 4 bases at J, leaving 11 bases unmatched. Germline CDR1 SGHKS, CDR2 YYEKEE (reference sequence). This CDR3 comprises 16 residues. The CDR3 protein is CASSNGQGTFATEAFF. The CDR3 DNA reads TGTGCCAGCAGCAACGGACAGGGGACGTTCGCCACTGAAGCTTTCTTT.

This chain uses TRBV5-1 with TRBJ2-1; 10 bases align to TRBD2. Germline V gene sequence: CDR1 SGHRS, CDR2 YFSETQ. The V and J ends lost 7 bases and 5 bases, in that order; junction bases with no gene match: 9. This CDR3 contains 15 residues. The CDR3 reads CASAIGLAGDNEQFF. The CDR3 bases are TGCGCCAGCGCAATTGGGCTAGCGGGGGACAATGAGCAGTTCTTC.